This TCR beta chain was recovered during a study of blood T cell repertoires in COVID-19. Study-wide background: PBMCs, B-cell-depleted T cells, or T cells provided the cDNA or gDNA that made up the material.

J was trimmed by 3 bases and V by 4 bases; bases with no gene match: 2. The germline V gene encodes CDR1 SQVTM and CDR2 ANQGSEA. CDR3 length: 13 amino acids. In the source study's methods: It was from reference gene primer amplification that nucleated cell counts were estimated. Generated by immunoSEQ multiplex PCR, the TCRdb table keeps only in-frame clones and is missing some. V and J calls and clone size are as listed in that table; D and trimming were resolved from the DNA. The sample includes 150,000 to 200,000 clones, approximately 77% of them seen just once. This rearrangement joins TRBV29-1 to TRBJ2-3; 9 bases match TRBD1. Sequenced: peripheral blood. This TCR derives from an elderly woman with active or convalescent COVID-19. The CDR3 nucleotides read TGCAGCGTTGGGGACAGGGCGACAGATACGCAGTATTTT. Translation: CSVGDRATDTQYF.